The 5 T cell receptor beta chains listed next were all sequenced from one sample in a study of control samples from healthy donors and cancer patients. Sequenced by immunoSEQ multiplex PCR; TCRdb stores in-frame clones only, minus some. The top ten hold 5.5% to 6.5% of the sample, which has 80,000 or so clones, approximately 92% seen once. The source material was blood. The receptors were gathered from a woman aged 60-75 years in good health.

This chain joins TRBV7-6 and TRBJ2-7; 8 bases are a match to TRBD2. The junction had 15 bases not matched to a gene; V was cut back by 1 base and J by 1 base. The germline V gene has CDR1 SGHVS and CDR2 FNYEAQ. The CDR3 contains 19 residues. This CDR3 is CASSLVRWFERENSYEQYF. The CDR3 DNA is TGTGCCAGCAGCTTAGTCCGGTGGTTTGAGCGGGAGAATTCCTACGAGCAGTACTTC.

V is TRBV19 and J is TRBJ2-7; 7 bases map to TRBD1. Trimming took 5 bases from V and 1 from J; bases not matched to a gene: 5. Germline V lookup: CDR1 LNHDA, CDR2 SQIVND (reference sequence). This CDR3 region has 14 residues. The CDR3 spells CASSVNRGSYEQYF. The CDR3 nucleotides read TGTGCCAGTAGTGTTAACAGGGGTTCCTACGAGCAGTACTTC.

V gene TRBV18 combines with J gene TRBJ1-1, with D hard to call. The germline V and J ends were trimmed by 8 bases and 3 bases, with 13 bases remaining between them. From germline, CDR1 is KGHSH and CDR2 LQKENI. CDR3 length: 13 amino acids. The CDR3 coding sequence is TGTGCCAGCGTCCCGGAGCCAGACACTGAAGCTTTCTTT. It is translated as CASVPEPDTEAFF.

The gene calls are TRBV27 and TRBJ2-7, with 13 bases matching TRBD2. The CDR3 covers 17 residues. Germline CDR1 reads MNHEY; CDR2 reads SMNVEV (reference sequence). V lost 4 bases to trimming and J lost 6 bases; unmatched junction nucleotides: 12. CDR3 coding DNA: TGTGCCAGCAGTTGGTCAAGGACTAGCGGGAGTCAGTTCGAGCAGTACTTC. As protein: CASSWSRTSGSQFEQYF.

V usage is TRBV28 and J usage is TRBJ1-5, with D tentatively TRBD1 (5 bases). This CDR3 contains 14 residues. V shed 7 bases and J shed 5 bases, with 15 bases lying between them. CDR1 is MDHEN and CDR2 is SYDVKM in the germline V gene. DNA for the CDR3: TGTGCCAGCATTCCAGGGCAAAGAGATCAGCCCCAGCATTTT. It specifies CASIPGQRDQPQHF.